The 5 T cell receptor beta chains reported below all come from one sample, sequenced in a study of OX40 agonist ivuxolimab in advanced cancers. The table came from immunoSEQ multiplex PCR; TCRdb's copy has only in-frame clones and leaves some out. The top ten hold roughly 2.7% of the sample, which has around 33,000 clones, roughly 80% seen once. Sequences were derived from CD4+ or CD8+ T cells sorted from blood, sampled in a trial of the OX40 agonist ivuxolimab. These receptors all stem from an adult with an advanced solid tumor such as melanoma, head and neck, liver or kidney cancer.

This sequence joins TRBV7-6 and TRBJ2-7; D not certain. Germline CDR1 reads SGHVS; CDR2 reads FNYEAQ. The CDR3 length is 15 residues. Trimming cost V 5 bases and J 2 bases, with 16 bases left between them. The CDR3 sequence: CASSPRHGLTYEQYF. Written as DNA, the CDR3 is TGTGCCAGCAGCCCACGGCATGGTCTTACCTACGAGCAGTACTTC.

The chain joins TRBV4-3 to TRBJ2-3; D gene uncertain. The V gene lost 0 bases and the J gene lost 2 bases, with 6 bases spanning the gap. The CDR3 consists of 14 residues. Per germline, CDR1 LGHNA and CDR2 YSLEER. CDR3 loop: CASSQEWATDTQYF. CDR3 nucleotides: TGCGCCAGCAGCCAAGAATGGGCCACAGATACGCAGTATTTT.

To note about this clone: The junction departs from germline at one end; a sequencing error may be responsible. The chain employs TRBV7-3 and TRBJ1-2, with unresolved D. Germline V CDR1 and CDR2: SGHTA, FQGTGA. The CDR3 has 12 residues. This CDR3 is CASSSGYGEEVF. The CDR3, as DNA: TGTGCCAGCAGCTCTGGTTACGGTGAAGAGGTCTTC.

The rearrangement uses TRBV5-5 and TRBJ2-1, with 8 bases that match TRBD2. The germline CDR1 and CDR2 sequences are SGHKS and YYEKEE (reference sequence). The CDR3 sequence is 16 residues long. With 4 bases clipped from V and 5 bases from J, the junction kept 11 bases outside the gene matches. CDR3 loop: CASSDIRGGLDNEQFF. The CDR3 nucleotides are TGTGCCAGCAGCGACATTCGGGGGGGCCTTGACAATGAGCAGTTCTTC.

V and J are TRBV28 and TRBJ2-7; possible D gene TRBD1, 6 bases. Germline V CDR1 and CDR2: MDHEN, SYDVKM. V was clipped by 7 bases and J by 2 bases, with 15 bases between them. The CDR3 loop spans 14 amino acids. DNA for the CDR3: TGTGCCAGCAATTCTTTCACAGGGACCTACGAGCAGTACTTC. Its translation: CASNSFTGTYEQYF.